What follows is one T cell receptor (beta chain) and its context. There is no known antigen for this receptor. Qualities for individual bases were not recorded, and no much larger clone is one base off. The germline V gene yields SGDLS for CDR1 and YYNGEE for CDR2. Counted from cysteine to phenylalanine, this CDR3 has 15 amino acids. Just CDR3 DNA is preserved here, 45 bases in frame from base 1. Deletion took 4 bases off V and 7 bases off J, with a span of 18 bases between the germline ends. CD8 naive samples consisted of CD45RO-negative cells that were positively selected for CCR7, yielding a CD45RA+CCR7+ population without TemRA cells. The donors were healthy, HIV-negative adults with no recently reported acute infections or vaccinations. All donors were Caucasian adults living in Nashville, Tennessee, USA. Blood was obtained by leukapheresis, after which PBMCs were separated by Ficoll-Histopaque density gradient centrifugation and cryopreserved in liquid nitrogen vapor phase. Purity and quantity of every magnetically sorted T cell population were checked by analytical flow cytometry. Genomic DNA was isolated from each sorted fraction and quantified by UV absorbance on a Nanodrop 2000c.

This entry is derived from a study of shared clonotypes between healthy human individuals (TCRdb year 2020). The study in broad terms: Two women and a few men aged 18 to 49 years were included in the cohort. To increase sequencing depth and limit assay-specific biases, TCR repertoire library preparation and sequencing were carried out by different laboratories using diverse techniques. To estimate repertoire size and how much clonotypes are shared between individuals, the study performed deep sequencing of blood TCR repertoires from a few healthy adults. Leukapheresis yielded between about 0.9 and 10 billion PBMCs per donor. Per donor, three plates each were used for CD4 naive and CD4 memory, two for CD8 naive, and one for CD8 memory.

TCR CDR3 regions were amplified from genomic DNA by multiplex PCR using the deep immunoSEQ assay. Extracted genomic DNA from each cell subset was spread evenly across all wells of several immunoSEQ 96-well plates, with each plate serving as a replicate. For sorted subsets, each replicate PCR was loaded with about 0.2 ug genomic DNA, equivalent to some 27,000 T cell genomes. The purified libraries were quantified using a Qubit 3.0 fluorometer, sized with a Bioanalyzer 2100, and then quantified again using the KAPA Library Quantification kit. Every immunoSEQ 96-well plate was sequenced on a separate single-read 150-cycle Illumina NextSeq 550 flow cell. Per the original workflow: Because the immunoSEQ output held only junctional sequences and lacked quality scores, the filtering could not match the filtering applied to full-length reads. Sequences were annotated with PyIR, a Python wrapper for IgBLAST v1.9, and V/J genes and CDR3 were assigned using IMGT germline references. Reads were filtered out if the reads had weak V/J assignments (E-value above 1e-6), no CDR3, stop codons, out-of-frame junctions, or ambiguous translated residues. V3J clonotypes were defined as sequences sharing the same inferred V gene, J gene, and CDR3 amino acid sequence. Percentage overlap between repertoires was computed as shared unique clonotypes divided by the size of the smaller repertoire. Repertoire richness was assessed with RTK rarefaction, the Chao1 estimator, and Recon v2.1 estimates of unobserved clonotypes. Generation probabilities were computed with OLGA for all TCRbeta clonotypes obtained by the gDNA method from a few donors. TCRdb obtained this table from immuneACCESS and retained in-frame rearrangements with V and J assigned. These tables miss some clones; where compared with another copy, unresolved V genes account for less than half of the shortfall, and the remainder is unexplained. The DNA was the basis for D and trimming; V, J and clone size are from that table. The sample records roughly 2.1 million clones, 90% to 95% of which are singletons. Around 1.7% of the sample lies in the top ten.

What the authors observed across the whole study: Because the study included a small number of donors, the genetic and exposure-history diversity represented was limited. Clonotypes shared by all four sorted-subset donors showed higher generation probabilities than non-shared clonotypes. Only blood was sampled, and tissue TCR repertoires likely differ from those in blood. Pairwise subsampling led to the expectation that sequencing depth would affect the degree of clonotype sharing among donors. Naive subsets generally had larger estimated clonotype richness than memory subsets. Sharing across a few donors was observed for approximately 5% of naive CD4, over 3% of naive CD8, 2% to 2.5% of memory CD4, and 0.4% of memory CD8 clonotypes. Incomplete sequencing was indicated by rarefaction of sorted-subset datasets, despite the large sequencing depth.

The sequence is built from TRBV9 and TRBJ2-1; a tentative D match to TRBD2 spans 6 bases. This TCR was sampled from a young man in good health. Some clones in this sample may be carry-over from other donors' samples. Specimen: naive CD8+ T cells from PBMCs. Per the publication, the cell subset or site label means: CD45RA+CCR7+. The DNA sequence is given as TGTGCCAGCAGCAGAGGGACTTTAGGCGATAATGAGCAGTTCTTC. Its protein is CASSRGTLGDNEQFF.